This TCR beta chain was sequenced in a study of blood T cell repertoires in COVID-19. At the level of the study: PBMCs, B-cell-depleted T cells, or T cells were the source of the cDNA or gDNA that made up the material.

Original processing notes: Scientists estimated how many nucleated cells there were by amplifying reference gene primers. Sequencing was performed with immunoSEQ multiplex PCR; in TCRdb, only in-frame clones are kept and a portion is missing. Clone size and the V and J calls come from that table; the DNA yielded D and trimming. The data show about 210,000 clones, approximately 78% seen once. The CDR3 extends over 15 amino acids. The germline V gene has CDR1 SQVTM and CDR2 ANQGSEA. Trimming pared 7 bases from V and 2 bases from J, leaving 20 bases between. What was sequenced was peripheral blood. The origin of this receptor is a woman aged 40-49 years with acute or convalescent COVID-19. The V gene is TRBV29-1, the J gene TRBJ1-1; possible D gene TRBD1, 6 bases. The CDR3 nucleotides read TGCAGCGCCTCCGGGACACCACGGGGCAACACTGAAGCTTTCTTT. Translating gives CSASGTPRGNTEAFF.